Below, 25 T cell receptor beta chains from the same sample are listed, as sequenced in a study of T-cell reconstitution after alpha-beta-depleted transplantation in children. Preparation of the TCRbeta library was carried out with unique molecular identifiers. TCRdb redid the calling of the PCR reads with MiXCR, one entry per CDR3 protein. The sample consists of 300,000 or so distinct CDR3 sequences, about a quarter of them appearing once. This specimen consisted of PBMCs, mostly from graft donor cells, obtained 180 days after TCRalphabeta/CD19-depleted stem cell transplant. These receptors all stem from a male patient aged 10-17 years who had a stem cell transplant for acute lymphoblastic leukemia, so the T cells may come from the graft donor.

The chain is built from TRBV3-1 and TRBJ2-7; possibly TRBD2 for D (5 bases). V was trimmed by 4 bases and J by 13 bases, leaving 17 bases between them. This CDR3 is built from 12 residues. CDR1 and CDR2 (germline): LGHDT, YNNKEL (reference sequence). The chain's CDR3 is CASSPPGVAFYF. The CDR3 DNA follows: TGTGCCAGCAGCCCCCCCGGGGTAGCCTTTTACTTC.

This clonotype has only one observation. The CDR3, as DNA: TGTGCCACCGGGGGGTCCCCAAGATCCATTTGTGAGCAGTTCTTC. This codes for CATGGSPRSICEQFF. The rearrangement joins TRBV6-8 to TRBJ2-1; 7 bases are a match to TRBD2. Germline CDR1 reads MNHGY; CDR2 reads SAAAGT. The CDR3 covers 15 residues. With V trimmed by 10 bases and J by 9 bases, 18 bases remained unmatched.

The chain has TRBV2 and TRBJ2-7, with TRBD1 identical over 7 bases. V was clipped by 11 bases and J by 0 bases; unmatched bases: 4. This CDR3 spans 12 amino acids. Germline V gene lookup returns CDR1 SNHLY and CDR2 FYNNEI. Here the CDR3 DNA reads TGTGCCGGTACAGGGGACTCCTACGAGCAGTACTTC. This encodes CAGTGDSYEQYF.

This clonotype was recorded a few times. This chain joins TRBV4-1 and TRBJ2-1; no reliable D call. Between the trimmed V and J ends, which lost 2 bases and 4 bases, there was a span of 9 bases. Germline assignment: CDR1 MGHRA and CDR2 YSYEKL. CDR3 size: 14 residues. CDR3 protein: CASSQQLDYNEQFF. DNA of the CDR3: TGCGCCAGCAGCCAACAACTGGATTACAATGAGCAGTTCTTC.

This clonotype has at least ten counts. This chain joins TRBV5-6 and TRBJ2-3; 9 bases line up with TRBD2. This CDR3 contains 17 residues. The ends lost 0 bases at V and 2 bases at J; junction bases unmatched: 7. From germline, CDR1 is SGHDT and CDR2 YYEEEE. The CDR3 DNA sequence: TGTGCCAGCAGCTTGGTTCCAGCGGGAGGCTACACAGATACGCAGTATTTT. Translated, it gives CASSLVPAGGYTDTQYF.

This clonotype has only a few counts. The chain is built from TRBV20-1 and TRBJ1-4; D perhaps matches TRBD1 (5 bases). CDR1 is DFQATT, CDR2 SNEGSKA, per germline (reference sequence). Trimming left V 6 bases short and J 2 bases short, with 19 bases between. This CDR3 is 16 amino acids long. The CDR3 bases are TGCAGTGCCTGCAGGGAGGGCCTCGAGACTAATGAAAAACTGTTTTTT. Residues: CSACREGLETNEKLFF.

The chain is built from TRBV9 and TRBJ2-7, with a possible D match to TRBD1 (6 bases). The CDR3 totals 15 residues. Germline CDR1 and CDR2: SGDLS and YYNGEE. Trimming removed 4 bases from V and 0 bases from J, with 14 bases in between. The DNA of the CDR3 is TGTGCCAGCAGCCCCACAGGGTTGCCCTCCTACGAGCAGTACTTC. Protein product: CASSPTGLPSYEQYF.

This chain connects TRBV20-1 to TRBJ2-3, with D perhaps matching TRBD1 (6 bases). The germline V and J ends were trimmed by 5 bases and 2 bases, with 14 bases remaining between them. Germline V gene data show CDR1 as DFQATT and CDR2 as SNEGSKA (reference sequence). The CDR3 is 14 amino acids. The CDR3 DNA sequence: TGCAGTGCTGAAACAGGGCGGTACACAGATACGCAGTATTTT. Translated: CSAETGRYTDTQYF.

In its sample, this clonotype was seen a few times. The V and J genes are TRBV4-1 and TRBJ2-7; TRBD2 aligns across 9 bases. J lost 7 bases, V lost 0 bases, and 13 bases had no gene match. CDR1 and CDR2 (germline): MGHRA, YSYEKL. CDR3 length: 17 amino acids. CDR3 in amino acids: CASSQEVLGLALGEQYF. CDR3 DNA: TGCGCCAGCAGCCAAGAAGTCCTGGGACTAGCCTTGGGGGAGCAGTACTTC.

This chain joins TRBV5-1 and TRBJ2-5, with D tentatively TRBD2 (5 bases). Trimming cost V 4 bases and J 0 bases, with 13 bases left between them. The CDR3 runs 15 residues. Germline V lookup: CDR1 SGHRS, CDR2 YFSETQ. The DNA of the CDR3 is TGCGCCAGCAGCCCCCTACTAGGTAACCAAGAGACCCAGTACTTC. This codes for CASSPLLGNQETQYF.

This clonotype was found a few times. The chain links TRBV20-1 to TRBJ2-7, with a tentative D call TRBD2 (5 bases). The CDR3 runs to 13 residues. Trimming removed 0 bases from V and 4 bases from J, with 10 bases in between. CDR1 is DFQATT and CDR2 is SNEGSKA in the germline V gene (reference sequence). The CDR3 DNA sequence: TGCAGTGCTAGAGAGGGGAGCAGGTACGAGCAGTACTTC. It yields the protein CSAREGSRYEQYF.

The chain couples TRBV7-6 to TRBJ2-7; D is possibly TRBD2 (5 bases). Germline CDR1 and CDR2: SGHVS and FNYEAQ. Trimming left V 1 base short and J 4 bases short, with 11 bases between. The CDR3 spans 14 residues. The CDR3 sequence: CASSLGVGEYEQYF. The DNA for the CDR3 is TGTGCCAGCAGCTTAGGAGTCGGGGAGTACGAGCAGTACTTC. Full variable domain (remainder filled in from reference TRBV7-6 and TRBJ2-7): GAGVSQSPRYKVTKRGQDVALRCDPISGHVSLYWYRQALGQGPEFLTYFNYEAQQDKSGLPNDRFSAERPEGSISTLTIQRTEQRDSAMYRCASSLGVGEYEQYFGPGTRLTVT.

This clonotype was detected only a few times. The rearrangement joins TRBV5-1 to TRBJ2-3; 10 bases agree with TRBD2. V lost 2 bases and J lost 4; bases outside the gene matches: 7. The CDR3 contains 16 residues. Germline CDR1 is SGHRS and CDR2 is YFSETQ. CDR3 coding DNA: TGCGCCAGCAGCTTCCAGTCGCTAGCGGGAGCAGATACGCAGTATTTT. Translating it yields CASSFQSLAGADTQYF.

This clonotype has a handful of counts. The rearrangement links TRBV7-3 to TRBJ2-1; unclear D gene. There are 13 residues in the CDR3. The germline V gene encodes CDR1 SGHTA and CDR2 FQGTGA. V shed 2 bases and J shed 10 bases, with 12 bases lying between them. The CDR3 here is CASSLDLLGEQFF. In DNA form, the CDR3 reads TGTGCCAGCAGCTTAGATCTCCTCGGGGAGCAGTTCTTC. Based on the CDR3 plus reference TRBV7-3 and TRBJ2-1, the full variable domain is GAGVSQTPSNKVTEKGKYVELRCDPISGHTALYWYRQSLGQGPEFLIYFQGTGAADDSGLPNDRFFAVRPEGSVSTLKIQRTERGDSAVYLCASSLDLLGEQFFGPGTRLTVL.

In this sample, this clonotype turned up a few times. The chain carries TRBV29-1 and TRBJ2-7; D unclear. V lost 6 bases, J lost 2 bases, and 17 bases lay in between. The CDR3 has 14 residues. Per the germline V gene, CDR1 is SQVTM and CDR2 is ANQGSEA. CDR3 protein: CSVLRPSPTYEQYF. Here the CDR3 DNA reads TGCAGCGTGCTCCGGCCCTCCCCAACCTACGAGCAGTACTTC.

CDR3 sequence: CASGLQGEKLFF. The CDR3 bases are TGTGCCAGCGGCCTCCAGGGGGAAAAACTGTTTTTT. The chain is built from TRBV11-2 and TRBJ1-4, with TRBD1 as a possible D gene (6 bases). Trimming removed 8 bases from V and 8 bases from J, with 12 bases in between. Germline values: CDR1 SGHAT, CDR2 FQNNGV. The CDR3 is made up of 12 amino acids. Supplemented by reference TRBV11-2 and TRBJ1-4, the full variable domain reads EAGVAQSPRYKIIEKRQSVAFWCNPISGHATLYWYQQILGQGPKLLIQFQNNGVVDDSQLPKDRFSAERLKGVDSTLKIQPAKLEDSAVYLCASGLQGEKLFFGSGTQLSVL.

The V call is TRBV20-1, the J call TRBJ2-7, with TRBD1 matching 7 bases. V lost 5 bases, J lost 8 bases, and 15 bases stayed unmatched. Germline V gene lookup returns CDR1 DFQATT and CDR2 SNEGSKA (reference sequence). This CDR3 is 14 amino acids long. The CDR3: CSASETGLMSKQYF. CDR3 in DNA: TGCAGTGCTTCCGAGACAGGGCTGATGTCGAAGCAGTACTTC.

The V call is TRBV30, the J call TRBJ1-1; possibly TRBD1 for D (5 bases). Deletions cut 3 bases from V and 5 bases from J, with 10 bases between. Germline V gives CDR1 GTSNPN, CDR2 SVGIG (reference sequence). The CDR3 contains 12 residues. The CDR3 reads CAWRYGTTEAFF. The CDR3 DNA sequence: TGTGCCTGGAGATACGGGACGACTGAAGCTTTCTTT.

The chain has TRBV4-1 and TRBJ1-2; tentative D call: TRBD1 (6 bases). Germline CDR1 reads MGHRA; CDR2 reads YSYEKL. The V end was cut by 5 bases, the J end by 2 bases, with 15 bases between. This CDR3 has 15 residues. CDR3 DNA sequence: TGCGCCAGCAGCTCATGGGGGGGCAGGAACTATGGCTACACCTTC. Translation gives CASSSWGGRNYGYTF.

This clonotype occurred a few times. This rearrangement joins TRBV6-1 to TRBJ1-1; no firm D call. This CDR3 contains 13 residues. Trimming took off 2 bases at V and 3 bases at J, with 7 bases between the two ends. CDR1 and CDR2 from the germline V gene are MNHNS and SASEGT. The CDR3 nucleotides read TGTGCCAGCAGTGAAAGGCGGGACACTGAAGCTTTCTTT. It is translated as CASSERRDTEAFF.

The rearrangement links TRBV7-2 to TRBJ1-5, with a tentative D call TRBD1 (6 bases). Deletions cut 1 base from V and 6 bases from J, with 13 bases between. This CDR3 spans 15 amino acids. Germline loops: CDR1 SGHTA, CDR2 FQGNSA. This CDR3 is CASSLVQGASQPQHF. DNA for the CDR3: TGTGCCAGCAGCTTAGTACAGGGCGCGAGTCAGCCCCAGCATTTT. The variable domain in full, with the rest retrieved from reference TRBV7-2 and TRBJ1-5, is GAGVSQSPSNKVTEKGKDVELRCDPISGHTALYWYRQSLGQGLEFLIYFQGNSAPDKSGLPSDRFSAERTGGSVSTLTIQRTQQEDSAVYLCASSLVQGASQPQHFGDGTRLSIL.

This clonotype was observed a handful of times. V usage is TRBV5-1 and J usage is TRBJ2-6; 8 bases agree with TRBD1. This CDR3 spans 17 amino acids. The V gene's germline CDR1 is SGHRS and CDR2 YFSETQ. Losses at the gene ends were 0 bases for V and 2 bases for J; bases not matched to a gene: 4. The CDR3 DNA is TGCGCCAGCAGCTTGGCATACAGGGGGGCTGGGGCCAACGTCCTGACTTTC. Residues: CASSLAYRGAGANVLTF.

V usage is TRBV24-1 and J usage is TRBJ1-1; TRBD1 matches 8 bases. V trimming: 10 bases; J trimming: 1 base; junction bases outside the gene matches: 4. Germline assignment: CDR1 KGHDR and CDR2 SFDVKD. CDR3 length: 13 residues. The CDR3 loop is CATRQGWNTEAFF. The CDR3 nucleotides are TGTGCCACGAGACAGGGGTGGAACACTGAAGCTTTCTTT.

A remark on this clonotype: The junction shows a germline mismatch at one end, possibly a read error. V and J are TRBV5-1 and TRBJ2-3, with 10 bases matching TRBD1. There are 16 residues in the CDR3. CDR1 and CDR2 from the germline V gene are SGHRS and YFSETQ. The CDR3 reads CASSLELTGGTDTQYF. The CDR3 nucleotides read TGCGCCAGCAGCTTGGAATTGACAGGGGGCACGGATACGCAGTATTTT.

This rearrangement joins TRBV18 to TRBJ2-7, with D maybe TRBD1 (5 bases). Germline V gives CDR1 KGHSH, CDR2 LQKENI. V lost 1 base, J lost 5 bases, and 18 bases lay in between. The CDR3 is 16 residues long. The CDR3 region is CASSPQLTQGSNEQYF. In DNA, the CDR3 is TGTGCCAGCTCACCACAACTCACTCAGGGTAGCAACGAGCAGTACTTC.